A single T cell receptor (beta chain) is shown here with its context. Original handling: Quantification of nucleated cells was approximated via reference gene primer amplification. The method was immunoSEQ multiplex PCR; TCRdb's version includes in-frame clones alone and lacks a portion of them. V and J calls and clone size are as listed in that table; D and trimming were resolved from the DNA. The top ten hold approximately 1.3% of the sample, which has some 380,000 clones, roughly 86% seen once. The data stem from a study of blood T cell repertoires in COVID-19. Study overall: There were acute and convalescent COVID-19 samples, and they came from the United States, Italy and Spain.

Participants' own reports of clinical history determined their cohort assignment. Resolution of symptoms, clearance, or two negative PCRs was present in recovered Cohort 3 donors. The V gene's germline CDR1 is MNHEY and CDR2 SMNVEV (reference sequence). This CDR3 is built from 13 residues. V lost 6 bases to trimming and J lost 4 bases; unmatched junction nucleotides: 3. This chain joins TRBV27 and TRBJ1-1; 9 nucleotides match TRBD1. Sequencing was done on a sample of PBMCs or T cells enriched from blood (not recorded which). This receptor was identified in a man aged 25 to 40 who had recovered from COVID-19. CDR3 nucleotide sequence: TGTGCCAGCAGCTTGACAGGGGGCACTGAAGCTTTCTTT. Translated, it gives CASSLTGGTEAFF.